The 27 T cell receptor beta chains below were found in one sample sequenced in a study of monozygotic twins with inflammatory bowel disease. TCRdb reprocessed the 5' RACE reads, with one entry per CDR3 protein and no DNA. This repertoire comprises approximately 390,000 distinct CDR3 sequences; its ten largest clones make up 2% to 2.5%. The sequencing input was blood. The receptors stem from a human donor with ulcerative colitis or Crohn's disease, or a healthy co-twin of an affected twin (not recorded which).

V gene TRBV4-3 combines with J gene TRBJ2-7. CDR3 size: 14 residues. Germline V gene lookup returns CDR1 LGHNA and CDR2 YSLEER. The CDR3 is CASSQVLNPYEQYF.

The J gene is TRBJ2-2, the V gene TRBV7-9; TCRdb selects TRBD1, and the lack of DNA leaves this call unchecked. Looked up from germline, CDR1 is SEHNR and CDR2 is FQNEAQ (reference sequence). This CDR3 has 16 amino acids. The CDR3: CASSLGTGLNTGELFF. The full variable domain, with the rest looked up from reference TRBV7-9 and TRBJ2-2, is DTGVSQNPRHKITKRGQNVTFRCDPISEHNRLYWYRQTLGQGPEFLTYFQNEAQLEKSRLLSDRFSAERPKGSFSTLEIQRTEQGDSAMYLCASSLGTGLNTGELFFGEGSRLTVL.

The chain employs TRBV27 and TRBJ1-6. The CDR3 has 14 residues. Germline lookup yields CDR1 MNHEY and CDR2 SMNVEV (reference sequence). The CDR3 loop is CASSLSQAPLTLHF.

The rearrangement uses TRBV5-1 and TRBJ1-4. The germline CDR1 and CDR2 sequences are SGHRS and YFSETQ. CDR3 length equals 16 residues. CDR3 protein: CASSHDGPPTNEKLFF.

V usage is TRBV10-3 and J usage is TRBJ2-5; TCRdb's D gene call, TRBD1, goes unchecked for lack of DNA. This CDR3 contains 12 residues. Germline V lookup: CDR1 ENHRY, CDR2 SYGVKD. The CDR3 is CATGQGQETQYF.

The gene calls are TRBV27 and TRBJ2-5; the TCRdb call, TRBD2, lacks DNA for checking. This CDR3 is built from 14 residues. The germline gives CDR1 MNHEY, CDR2 SMNVEV (reference sequence). This CDR3 reads CASSFSPSGGTQYF.

J is TRBJ1-3 and V is TRBV5-1. CDR1 is SGHRS and CDR2 is YFSETQ in the germline V gene. The CDR3 totals 16 residues. CDR3 amino acids: CASSPYSAVLGNTIYF.

The V gene is TRBV6-5, the J gene TRBJ2-2; there is no DNA to check the TCRdb D call of TRBD2. This CDR3 comprises 15 residues. Germline V gene sequence: CDR1 MNHEY, CDR2 SVGAGI. CDR3 protein: CASSYSKGRNGELFF.

The genes are TRBV3-1 and TRBJ1-1. Germline V gene sequence: CDR1 LGHDT, CDR2 YNNKEL (reference sequence). CDR3 length: 14 amino acids. CDR3 sequence reads: CASSQVLGSPEAFF.

V is TRBV10-2 and J is TRBJ2-5. The CDR3 loop spans 13 amino acids. Germline V gene data show CDR1 as WSHSY and CDR2 as SAAADI. This chain's CDR3 is CASSEWDYETQYF.

The J gene is TRBJ2-7, the V gene TRBV5-1; TCRdb indicates TRBD1, and absent DNA this call remains unverified. Germline V gives CDR1 SGHRS, CDR2 YFSETQ. The CDR3 has 15 residues. CDR3 residues: CASSLVAGSLGWQYF.

The chain couples TRBV11-1 to TRBJ2-1; TCRdb outputs TRBD2, but without DNA this stays unchecked. Looked up from germline, CDR1 is SGHAT and CDR2 is FQDESV (reference sequence). The CDR3 is made up of 17 amino acids. The CDR3 sequence: CASSFRLGLAGVGEQFF.

CDR3 in amino acids: CASSSVVQETQYF. This sequence joins TRBV5-1 and TRBJ2-5. CDR3 length equals 13 residues. CDR1 is SGHRS, CDR2 YFSETQ, per germline.

The chain recombines TRBV7-2 with TRBJ2-7; without DNA, the TCRdb call of TRBD2 cannot be checked. Germline lookup yields CDR1 SGHTA and CDR2 FQGNSA. The CDR3 totals 15 residues. Here the CDR3 reads CASSFSLAGAHEQYF.

The genes are TRBV28 and TRBJ1-4. Germline V lookup: CDR1 MDHEN, CDR2 SYDVKM. This CDR3 has 15 residues. CDR3: CASSFRAGWGEKLFF.

The CDR3 here is CASSFLSSGYSYNEQFF. The chain combines TRBV27 with TRBJ2-1; TCRdb returns TRBD1, unconfirmable since there is no DNA. This CDR3 is 17 amino acids long. Germline assignment: CDR1 MNHEY and CDR2 SMNVEV (reference sequence).

The chain recombines TRBV20-1 with TRBJ2-7; lacking DNA, the TRBD1 call made by TCRdb goes unchecked. This CDR3 has 13 amino acids. From germline, CDR1 is DFQATT and CDR2 SNEGSKA (reference sequence). CDR3 amino acids: CSAPDRLTYEQYF.

V usage is TRBV5-4 and J usage is TRBJ2-2; TCRdb names TRBD1, which stays unverified in the absence of DNA. From germline, CDR1 is SGHNT and CDR2 YYREEE (reference sequence). The CDR3 runs to 18 residues. The CDR3 protein is CASSRTGGANSNTGELFF. The complete variable domain, with remaining parts taken from reference TRBV5-4 and TRBJ2-2, reads ETGVTQSPTHLIKTRGQQVTLRCSSQSGHNTVSWYQQALGQGPQFIFQYYREEENGRGNFPPRFSGLQFPNYSSELNVNALELDDSALYLCASSRTGGANSNTGELFFGEGSRLTVL.

The rearrangement joins TRBV11-2 to TRBJ1-6; TCRdb's D gene call, TRBD1, goes unchecked for lack of DNA. The CDR3 runs 15 residues. The germline CDR1 and CDR2 sequences are SGHAT and FQNNGV. CDR3 in amino acids: CASSLGTEGNSPLHF.

The chain links TRBV15 to TRBJ1-1; TCRdb designates TRBD1, a call that cannot be tested without DNA. Per germline, CDR1 LNHNV and CDR2 YYDKDF (reference sequence). The CDR3 length is 15 residues. The CDR3 region is CATSPRQLMNTEAFF.

The chain recombines TRBV12-3 or TRBV12-4 with TRBJ2-7; TCRdb proposes TRBD1, but this gene call is untestable without DNA. The CDR3 sequence is 14 residues long. The CDR3 region is CASTFGQGRYEQYF.

The genes are TRBV30 and TRBJ2-7. The germline V gene has CDR1 GTSNPN and CDR2 SVGIG (reference sequence). The CDR3 runs to 13 residues. The chain's CDR3 is CAWATGGTYEQYF.

V usage is TRBV30 and J usage is TRBJ1-2. The CDR3 loop spans 14 amino acids. Germline V gene lookup returns CDR1 GTSNPN and CDR2 SVGIG (reference sequence). The chain's CDR3 is CAWTGRKLSYGYTF.

Here the CDR3 reads CAATGMTWIGNQPQHF. The chain employs TRBV6-1 and TRBJ1-5. The germline CDR1 and CDR2 sequences are MNHNS and SASEGT. The CDR3 contains 16 residues.

The chain links TRBV5-1 to TRBJ1-1; TCRdb indicates TRBD1, and absent DNA this call remains unverified. The CDR3 spans 17 residues. Germline-derived CDR1 and CDR2 are SGHRS and YFSETQ. CDR3 sequence: CASSSRWGAIGFAEAFF.

CDR3 protein: CASSTPYAERTEAFF. The chain carries TRBV19 and TRBJ1-1. The germline CDR1 and CDR2 sequences are LNHDA and SQIVND (reference sequence). This CDR3 region has 15 residues.

This chain links TRBV28 with TRBJ2-2; TCRdb's D gene call, TRBD2, goes unchecked for lack of DNA. CDR1 MDHEN and CDR2 SYDVKM come from the germline V gene. This CDR3 has 15 residues. CDR3 in amino acids: CASSTRREMTGELFF.